The 16 T cell receptor beta chains given below trace back to one sample, sequenced in a study of blood T cell repertoires in COVID-19. Some clones are missing from TCRdb's copy, which holds only in-frame ones; the method was immunoSEQ multiplex PCR. The sample lists some 200,000 clones, roughly nine tenths seen once, with around 8.4% in the top ten. The sequenced sample consisted of PBMCs or T cells enriched from blood (not recorded which). These TCRs come from a woman aged 18-29 years who had recovered from COVID-19.

A single count supports this clone. This rearrangement joins TRBV28 to TRBJ1-1; a weak D match, TRBD1 (5 bases). CDR1 is MDHEN, CDR2 SYDVKM, per germline. Trimming cost V 2 bases and J 0 bases, with 7 bases left between them. This CDR3 spans 14 amino acids. CDR3 coding DNA: TGTGCCAGCAGTTTAACAGGCATGAACACTGAAGCTTTCTTT. Amino acid sequence: CASSLTGMNTEAFF.

V gene TRBV15 combines with J gene TRBJ2-5; weak D call: TRBD1 (7 bases). V lost 3 bases, J lost 1 base, and 12 bases lay in between. Germline V gene sequence: CDR1 LNHNV, CDR2 YYDKDF (reference sequence). The length of the CDR3 is 15 residues. This CDR3 reads CATSRGGQAQETQYF. The CDR3 region has the DNA TGTGCCACCAGCAGGGGAGGACAGGCCCAAGAGACCCAGTACTTC.

This chain joins TRBV9 and TRBJ1-6; 7 bases line up with TRBD1. V trimming: 3 bases; J trimming: 7 bases; junction bases outside the gene matches: 7. The CDR3 contains 15 residues. The germline gives CDR1 SGDLS, CDR2 YYNGEE. Here the CDR3 DNA reads TGTGCCAGCAGCGGAAGACAGGGAGGAAATTCACCCCTCCACTTT. Translation gives CASSGRQGGNSPLHF.

This clone showed up just once. This chain connects TRBV30 to TRBJ1-6; D might be TRBD1 (5 bases). Per the germline V gene, CDR1 is GTSNPN and CDR2 is SVGIG (reference sequence). The CDR3 runs 13 residues. V lost 7 bases to trimming and J lost 9 bases, with 16 bases between them. The CDR3 is CASTRQGGSPLHF. The CDR3 nucleotides are TGTGCCTCTACGAGGCAGGGAGGTTCACCCCTCCACTTT.

This chain uses TRBV7-6 with TRBJ2-2; 8 bases line up with TRBD2. This CDR3 spans 18 amino acids. Trimming at V came to 1 base and at J to 4 bases, leaving 11 bases not matched to a gene. The V gene's germline CDR1 is SGHVS and CDR2 FNYEAQ. In DNA form, the CDR3 reads TGTGCCAGCAGCTTAGAGGTCCGGGGGGGAAGAGGCACCGGGGAGCTGTTTTTT. It codes for CASSLEVRGGRGTGELFF.

The V gene is TRBV30, the J gene TRBJ1-1; the D is unclear. Germline-derived CDR1 and CDR2 are GTSNPN and SVGIG (reference sequence). Trimming left V 1 base short and J 5 bases short, with 11 bases between. The CDR3 runs 13 residues. The CDR3 reads CAWSGVTGTEAFF. The CDR3, as DNA: TGTGCCTGGAGTGGTGTCACGGGAACTGAAGCTTTCTTT.

This chain links TRBV3-1 (or the pseudogene TRBV3-2) with TRBJ1-2; 8 bases fit TRBD1. The CDR3 is made up of 16 amino acids. V gave up 4 bases and J gave up 5 bases; unmatched junction bases: 12. In germline, CDR1 is LGHDT, CDR2 YNNKEL (reference sequence). The CDR3 region is CASSRAQQGAQYGYTF. Here the CDR3 DNA reads TGTGCCAGCAGCCGGGCTCAGCAGGGGGCGCAATATGGCTACACCTTC.

This sequence joins TRBV24-1 and TRBJ2-2; 11 bases align to TRBD1. Germline CDR1 KGHDR, CDR2 SFDVKD. Trimming took 6 bases from V and 7 from J; bases not matched to a gene: 9. The CDR3 sequence is 16 residues long. DNA of the CDR3: TGTGCCACCAGTTCTCCGGCGGACAGGGGGCTCGGGGAGCTGTTTTTT. It translates to CATSSPADRGLGELFF.

The V and J genes are TRBV10-3 and TRBJ1-5; D remains unclear. The CDR3 is 16 amino acids. V lost 0 bases and J 0 bases, leaving 9 bases between the germline ends. Germline CDR1 ENHRY, CDR2 SYGVKD. The CDR3 nucleotides read TGTGCCATCAGTGAGTCGGGCAGGTATAGCAATCAGCCCCAGCATTTT. Translated, it gives CAISESGRYSNQPQHF.

This sequence joins TRBV6-6 and TRBJ1-3; TRBD1 is a possible D gene (5 bases). CDR3 length equals 14 residues. The germline gives CDR1 MNHNY, CDR2 SVGAGI (reference sequence). V lost 7 bases, J lost 4 bases, and 14 bases lay in between. The CDR3 DNA reads TGTGCCAGCATTGCGGGGGTCGCAGGAAACACCATATATTTT. It yields the protein CASIAGVAGNTIYF.

The chain recombines TRBV28 with TRBJ1-2; a weak D match, TRBD1 (5 bases). The V end was cut by 6 bases, the J end by 4 bases, with 18 bases between. The CDR3 spans 15 residues. Germline CDR1 MDHEN, CDR2 SYDVKM. CDR3 sequence: CASSPASVRGYGYTF. The CDR3, as DNA: TGTGCCAGCAGCCCCGCGTCGGTTAGGGGCTATGGCTACACCTTC.

This clone was seen once. The chain links TRBV12-5 to TRBJ1-5; no clear D gene. The CDR3 has 12 residues. The V end lost 2 bases, the J end lost 10 bases, and 9 bases lay between the germline ends. Germline V lookup: CDR1 LGHNT, CDR2 FRNRAP. This CDR3 reads CASGLSRGPQHF. The CDR3, as DNA: TGTGCTAGTGGTTTGTCCCGCGGCCCCCAGCATTTT.

This chain joins TRBV12-3 or TRBV12-4 and TRBJ1-2; 7 bases are shared with TRBD1. With 7 bases clipped from V and 2 bases from J, the junction kept 4 bases outside the gene matches. The CDR3 loop spans 13 amino acids. CDR3 DNA sequence: TGTGCCAGCACCCCGACAGGGAACTATGGCTACACCTTC. Protein product: CASTPTGNYGYTF.

On this clone itself: At the DNA level, this CDR3 is encoded by other sequences in the same sample as well. The chain carries TRBV4-1 and TRBJ2-3; 9 bases line up with TRBD2. V lost 0 bases to trimming and J lost 5 bases; unmatched junction nucleotides: 9. The CDR3 length is 17 residues. Germline lookup yields CDR1 MGHRA and CDR2 YSYEKL. For the CDR3, the DNA is TGCGCCAGCAGCCAAGATAGGGGCGGGGGGGCGAAAGATACGCAGTATTTT. This gives the protein CASSQDRGGGAKDTQYF.

The J gene is TRBJ1-1, the V gene TRBV11-3; D not certain. V gave up 1 base and J gave up 1 base, with 4 bases separating them. The germline V gene encodes CDR1 SGHNT and CDR2 YENEEA. This CDR3 region has 13 residues. CDR3 DNA: TGTGCCAGCAGCTTAGGAGCGAACACTGAAGCTTTCTTT. Its protein product is CASSLGANTEAFF.

The CDR3 protein is CASSFVYPALHF. The CDR3 DNA follows: TGTGCCAGCAGTTTTGTATACCCAGCCCTCCACTTT. The chain is built from TRBV28 and TRBJ1-6; no firm D call. Germline assignment: CDR1 MDHEN and CDR2 SYDVKM. This CDR3 contains 12 residues. V gave up 3 bases and J gave up 14 bases, with 11 bases separating them.